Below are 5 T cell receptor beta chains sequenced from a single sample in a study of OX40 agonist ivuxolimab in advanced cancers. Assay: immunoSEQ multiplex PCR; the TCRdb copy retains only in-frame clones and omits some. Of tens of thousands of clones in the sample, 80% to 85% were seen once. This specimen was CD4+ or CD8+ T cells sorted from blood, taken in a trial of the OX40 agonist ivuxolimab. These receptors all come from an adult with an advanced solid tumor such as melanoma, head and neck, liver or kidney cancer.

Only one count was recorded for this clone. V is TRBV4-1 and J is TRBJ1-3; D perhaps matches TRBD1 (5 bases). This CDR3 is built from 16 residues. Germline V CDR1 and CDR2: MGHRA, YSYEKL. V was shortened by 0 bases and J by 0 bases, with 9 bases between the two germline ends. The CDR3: CASSQESGLSGNTIYF. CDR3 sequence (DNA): TGCGCCAGCAGCCAAGAGTCGGGACTCTCTGGAAACACCATATATTTT.

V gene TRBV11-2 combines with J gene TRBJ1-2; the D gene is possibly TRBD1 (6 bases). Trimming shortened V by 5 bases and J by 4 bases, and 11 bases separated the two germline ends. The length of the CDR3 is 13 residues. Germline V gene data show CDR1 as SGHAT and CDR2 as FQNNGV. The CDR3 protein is CASSGGGGYGYTF. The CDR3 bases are TGTGCCAGCAGCGGTGGGGGCGGCTATGGCTACACCTTC.

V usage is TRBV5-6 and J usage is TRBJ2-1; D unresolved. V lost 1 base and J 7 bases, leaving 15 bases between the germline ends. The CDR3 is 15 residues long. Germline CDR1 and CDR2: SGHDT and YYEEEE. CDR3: CASSLSRIFGNEQFF. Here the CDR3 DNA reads TGTGCCAGCAGCTTGAGTCGGATATTCGGTAATGAGCAGTTCTTC.

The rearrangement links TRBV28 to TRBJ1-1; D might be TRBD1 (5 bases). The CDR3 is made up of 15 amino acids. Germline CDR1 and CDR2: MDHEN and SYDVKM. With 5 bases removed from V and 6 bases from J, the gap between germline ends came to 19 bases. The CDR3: CASSPNTGGFAEAFF. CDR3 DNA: TGTGCCAGCAGTCCTAATACTGGGGGGTTTGCTGAAGCTTTCTTT.

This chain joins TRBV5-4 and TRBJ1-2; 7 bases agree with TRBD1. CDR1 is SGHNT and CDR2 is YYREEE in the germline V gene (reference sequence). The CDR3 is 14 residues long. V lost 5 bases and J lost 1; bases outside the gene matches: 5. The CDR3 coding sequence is TGTGCCAGCAGACCGCAGGGGGGTAACTATGGCTACACCTTC. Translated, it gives CASRPQGGNYGYTF.